One and the same sample provided the 10 T cell receptor beta chains below, sequenced in a study of blood T cell repertoires in COVID-19. Some clones are missing from TCRdb's copy, which holds only in-frame ones; the method was immunoSEQ multiplex PCR. The sample contains roughly 150,000 clones, around 86% of which appear only once. The material sequenced was peripheral blood. The receptor source for this set is an elderly man with acute or convalescent COVID-19.

This clone came up a few times. This chain connects TRBV10-1 to TRBJ2-7, with TRBD1 identical over 9 bases. CDR1 WNHNN and CDR2 SYGVQD come from the germline V gene (reference sequence). J gave up 6 bases and V 4 bases, and 4 bases lay outside the gene matches. The CDR3 runs to 13 residues. CDR3 amino acids: CASSVGQGAEQYF. For the CDR3, the DNA is TGCGCCAGCAGTGTGGGACAGGGTGCCGAGCAGTACTTC.

This rearrangement joins TRBV3-1 (or the pseudogene TRBV3-2) to TRBJ1-1; 8 positions agree with TRBD1. Per the germline V gene, CDR1 is LGHDT and CDR2 is YNNKEL (reference sequence). The CDR3 has 15 amino acids. Trimming took 3 bases from V and 1 from J; bases not matched to a gene: 4. The CDR3 bases are TGTGCCAGCAGCCAGGAACAGGGGGGGAACACTGAAGCTTTCTTT. As protein: CASSQEQGGNTEAFF.

The chain joins TRBV14 to TRBJ2-7, with 10 bases matching TRBD2. Germline CDR1 reads SGHDN; CDR2 reads FVKESK. There are 14 residues in the CDR3. Trimming at V came to 6 bases and at J to 2 bases, leaving 4 bases not matched to a gene. This CDR3 is CASSWTSGAYEQYF. As DNA, the CDR3 is TGTGCCAGCAGTTGGACTAGCGGAGCCTACGAGCAGTACTTC.

The J gene is TRBJ2-7, the V gene TRBV18; TRBD2 agrees at 13 bases. V gave up 1 base and J gave up 5 bases; unmatched junction bases: 2. The length of the CDR3 is 15 residues. The germline CDR1 and CDR2 sequences are KGHSH and LQKENI. The CDR3 region has the DNA TGTGCCAGCTCACCACTAGGACTAGCGGGGGACGAGCAGTACTTC. Amino acid sequence: CASSPLGLAGDEQYF.

V gene TRBV29-1 combines with J gene TRBJ2-7; D is ambiguous. CDR1 and CDR2 from the germline V gene are SQVTM and ANQGSEA. This CDR3 is built from 13 residues. Trimming shortened V by 5 bases and J by 0 bases, and 11 bases separated the two germline ends. CDR3 in DNA: TGCAGCGTTAAGACTTTTAGCTCCTACGAGCAGTACTTC. Protein sequence: CSVKTFSSYEQYF.

The J gene is TRBJ2-5, the V gene TRBV27; TRBD2 matches 8 bases. V trimming: 6 bases; J trimming: 5 bases; junction bases outside the gene matches: 11. Germline CDR1 reads MNHEY; CDR2 reads SMNVEV (reference sequence). The CDR3 is 15 amino acids. The CDR3 loop reads CASSLSLAGWETQYF. DNA for the CDR3: TGTGCCAGCAGCCTTTCCCTAGCGGGCTGGGAGACCCAGTACTTC.

The CDR3 DNA reads TGTGCCAGCAGCTTCGGACAGGGGCCGTCACCCCTCCACTTT. Translated: CASSFGQGPSPLHF. This sequence joins TRBV6-5 and TRBJ1-6, with TRBD1 matching 9 bases. The V and J ends lost 6 bases and 10 bases, in that order; junction bases with no gene match: 7. The CDR3 contains 14 residues. The germline gives CDR1 MNHEY, CDR2 SVGAGI.

The chain links TRBV9 to TRBJ2-7; a weak D match, TRBD2 (6 bases). CDR3 length: 15 residues. CDR1 SGDLS and CDR2 YYNGEE come from the germline V gene. Trimming removed 4 bases from V and 0 bases from J, with 14 bases in between. For the CDR3, the DNA is TGTGCCAGCAGCCTCTCCGGGACTCACTCCTACGAGCAGTACTTC. Translated, it gives CASSLSGTHSYEQYF.

The chain recombines TRBV5-1 with TRBJ2-1; 7 bases fit TRBD1. V lost 0 bases to trimming and J lost 5 bases; unmatched junction nucleotides: 14. In germline, CDR1 is SGHRS, CDR2 YFSETQ. The CDR3 extends over 18 amino acids. The CDR3 loop reads CASSLATGMERIDNEQFF. The CDR3 DNA is TGCGCCAGCAGCTTGGCGACAGGGATGGAACGTATAGACAATGAGCAGTTCTTC.

This chain connects TRBV6-1 to TRBJ2-1; 8 bases are shared with TRBD1. Germline CDR1 reads MNHNS; CDR2 reads SASEGT. The V and J ends lost 6 bases and 0 bases, in that order; junction bases with no gene match: 10. The CDR3 length is 17 residues. DNA of the CDR3: TGTGCCAGCAGGGAACAGGGGGTAGCGCGCTCCTACAATGAGCAGTTCTTC. Translating gives CASREQGVARSYNEQFF.